These 28 T cell receptor beta chains were sequenced from one sample in a study of T cell repertoires in ileal Crohn's disease. Here immunoSEQ multiplex PCR was the method, and the copy in TCRdb shows in-frame clones only, minus some. The sample contains approximately 7,800 clones, about 78% of which appear only once. Documented time point: proximal margin of the surgical specimen (macroscopically non-inflamed). The source material was ileal tissue. The receptors come from an adult with Crohn's disease.

The CDR3 sequence is CSASSVYGYTF. CDR3 DNA: TGCAGTGCTAGTTCCGTCTATGGCTACACCTTC. The chain links TRBV20-1 to TRBJ1-2; D is undetermined. The CDR3 spans 11 residues. Germline V gives CDR1 DFQATT, CDR2 SNEGSKA (reference sequence). V was clipped by 3 bases and J by 4 bases, with 6 bases between them.

The V call is TRBV14, the J call TRBJ1-4; 7 bases fit TRBD1. V shed 1 base, J shed 10 bases, and the junction held 6 bases outside the gene matches. CDR1 and CDR2 from the germline V gene are SGHDN and FVKESK. This CDR3 region has 14 residues. The CDR3 bases are TGTGCCAGCAGCCAAGTGAGACAGGGTGGAAAACTGTTTTTT. This encodes CASSQVRQGGKLFF.

V is TRBV5-1 and J is TRBJ2-7, with 12 bases that match TRBD2. CDR1 is SGHRS, CDR2 YFSETQ, per germline. This CDR3 is built from 16 residues. The V gene end was trimmed by 0 bases and the J gene end by 3 bases; junction bases not matched to a gene: 4. CDR3 amino acids: CASSLAASGRGYEQYF. As DNA, the CDR3 is TGCGCCAGCAGCTTGGCGGCTAGCGGGAGGGGCTACGAGCAGTACTTC.

V is TRBV5-1 and J is TRBJ1-3, with no clear D. The V end was cut by 5 bases, the J end by 0 bases, with 9 bases between. CDR3 size: 14 residues. Germline loops: CDR1 SGHRS, CDR2 YFSETQ. Here the CDR3 reads CASSEASSGNTIYF. DNA for the CDR3: TGCGCCAGCAGTGAGGCGAGCTCTGGAAACACCATATATTTT.

This clone was recorded a few times. The chain joins TRBV6-4 to TRBJ1-3; weak D call: TRBD1 (5 bases). Germline loops: CDR1 MRHNA, CDR2 SNTAGT. V lost 11 bases to trimming and J lost 0 bases, with 17 bases between them. The CDR3 covers 15 residues. DNA of the CDR3: TGTGCCGCCGGTCCGGGGACGGACTCTGGAAACACCATATATTTT. This gives the protein CAAGPGTDSGNTIYF.

The gene calls are TRBV11-1 and TRBJ2-2, with D tentatively TRBD1 or TRBD2 (5 bases each). Germline values: CDR1 SGHAT, CDR2 FQDESV (reference sequence). The CDR3 totals 14 residues. V was cut by 2 bases and J by 6 bases, with 10 bases left in between. CDR3 protein: CASSLHRGAGELFF. The CDR3 region has the DNA TGTGCCAGCAGCTTACATCGAGGGGCCGGGGAGCTGTTTTTT. The full variable domain, rest sourced from reference TRBV11-1 and TRBJ2-2, is EAEVAQSPRYKITEKSQAVAFWCDPISGHATLYWYRQILGQGPELLVQFQDESVVDDSQLPKDRFSAERLKGVDSTLKIQPAELGDSAMYLCASSLHRGAGELFFGEGSRLTVL.

The gene calls are TRBV18 and TRBJ2-1; D possibly corresponds to TRBD1 (6 bases). V lost 0 bases to trimming and J lost 12 bases, with 18 bases between them. CDR1 and CDR2 (germline): KGHSH, LQKENI. This CDR3 has 15 residues. The CDR3 is CASSPPENRVASQFF. The CDR3 DNA is TGTGCCAGCTCACCACCGGAAAACAGGGTGGCTTCGCAGTTCTTC. Looking up the rest from reference TRBV18 and TRBJ2-1 gives the full variable domain: NAGVMQNPRHLVRRRGQEARLRCSPMKGHSHVYWYRQLPEEGLKFMVYLQKENIIDESGMPKERFSAEFPKEGPSILRIQQVVRGDSAAYFCASSPPENRVASQFFGPGTRLTVL.

This clone appeared a few times. The V gene is TRBV7-9, the J gene TRBJ2-2; D unresolved. Germline V gene lookup returns CDR1 SEHNR and CDR2 FQNEAQ (reference sequence). The V gene lost 1 base and the J gene lost 0 bases, with 15 bases spanning the gap. This CDR3 is built from 18 residues. The CDR3 sequence: CASSLEGSRASNTGELFF. DNA of the CDR3: TGTGCCAGCAGCTTAGAGGGTTCAAGGGCCTCGAACACCGGGGAGCTGTTTTTT.

The rearrangement uses TRBV4-1 and TRBJ1-1, with D unclear. V lost 5 bases, J lost 8 bases, and 15 bases lay in between. The CDR3 is 13 amino acids. Germline V CDR1 and CDR2: MGHRA, YSYEKL. CDR3 sequence reads: CASSYTGHLEAFF. Here the CDR3 DNA reads TGCGCCAGCAGCTATACCGGGCACCTGGAAGCTTTCTTT.

The V and J genes are TRBV7-3 and TRBJ2-4; no firm D call. Trimming removed 2 bases at V and 5 bases at J, with 13 bases between. Germline V gene lookup returns CDR1 SGHTA and CDR2 FQGTGA. This CDR3 comprises 15 residues. This CDR3 reads CASSLLGQPENIQYF. In DNA, the CDR3 is TGTGCCAGCAGCTTACTCGGGCAGCCGGAAAACATTCAGTACTTC.

The chain recombines TRBV7-2 with TRBJ2-7; D remains ambiguous. The CDR3 is 12 residues long. With 3 bases removed from V and 5 bases from J, the gap between germline ends came to 8 bases. Germline assignment: CDR1 SGHTA and CDR2 FQGNSA. DNA for the CDR3: TGTGCCAGCAGCTTCGCTGGGAACGAGCAGTACTTC. Translation: CASSFAGNEQYF.

The rearrangement links TRBV4-3 to TRBJ2-7; 11 bases are shared with TRBD2. Germline V gene lookup returns CDR1 LGHNA and CDR2 YSLEER. The CDR3 has 16 amino acids. Germline trimming cut 4 bases from V and 2 bases from J; bases unmatched to any gene: 7. The CDR3 nucleotides read TGCGCCAGCAGCCGCGACGTAGCGGGAGGGCCCTACGAGCAGTACTTC. Translating gives CASSRDVAGGPYEQYF.

This clone was seen once. The genes are TRBV28 and TRBJ1-2, with a tentative D call TRBD1 (6 bases). CDR1 is MDHEN and CDR2 is SYDVKM in the germline V gene. V lost 5 bases and J lost 5, with 12 bases in between. There are 13 residues in the CDR3. CDR3 residues: CASSLGQQYGYTF. Written as DNA, the CDR3 is TGTGCCAGCAGTCTCGGACAGCAGTATGGCTACACCTTC.

This clone came up a few times. V usage is TRBV7-9 and J usage is TRBJ2-7; no clear D. Germline V gene data show CDR1 as SEHNR and CDR2 as FQNEAQ (reference sequence). The CDR3 loop spans 14 amino acids. V lost 5 bases to trimming and J lost 1 base, with 12 bases between them. CDR3 protein: CASSTDGGSYEQYF. DNA for the CDR3: TGTGCCAGCAGCACCGACGGTGGTTCCTACGAGCAGTACTTC.

The rearrangement joins TRBV30 to TRBJ2-7; perhaps TRBD2 as D (6 bases). Trimming left V 0 bases short and J 4 bases short, with 13 bases between. Looked up from germline, CDR1 is GTSNPN and CDR2 is SVGIG (reference sequence). The CDR3 contains 14 residues. This chain's CDR3 is CAWSVPGGIYEQYF. Written as DNA, the CDR3 is TGTGCCTGGAGTGTACCGGGCGGGATTTACGAGCAGTACTTC.

Note on this clone: One junction end disagrees with the germline gene, perhaps due to a read error. The chain employs TRBV4-2 and TRBJ2-3; D may be TRBD2 (6 bases). Germline V lookup: CDR1 LGHNA, CDR2 YNFKEQ. This CDR3 comprises 14 residues. In DNA, the CDR3 is TGTGCCAGCACCCAAGGAGGGCCCCAAGATACGCAGTATTTT. Amino acid sequence: CASTQGGPQDTQYF.

This clone appeared a few times. The chain couples TRBV12-5 to TRBJ2-1; 9 nucleotides match TRBD1. The CDR3 extends over 14 amino acids. CDR1 is LGHNT and CDR2 is FRNRAP in the germline V gene. After removal of 7 bases from V and 5 bases from J, the junction contained 6 bases not matched to a gene. The CDR3 region has the DNA TGTGCTAGTGCCGACAGGGGGGGTCACAATGAGCAGTTCTTC. This encodes CASADRGGHNEQFF. Based on the CDR3 plus reference TRBV12-5 and TRBJ2-1, the full variable domain is DARVTQTPRHKVTEMGQEVTMRCQPILGHNTVFWYRQTMMQGLELLAYFRNRAPLDDSGMPKDRFSAEMPDATLATLKIQPSEPRDSAVYFCASADRGGHNEQFFGPGTRLTVL.

This clone was detected once. The V and J genes are TRBV7-6 and TRBJ2-7; 9 bases align to TRBD2. The CDR3 spans 20 residues. Germline-derived CDR1 and CDR2 are SGHVS and FNYEAQ. J lost 2 bases, V lost 4 bases, and 21 bases had no gene match. The CDR3: CASSSRVGISGSSTPYEQYF. The CDR3 DNA sequence: TGTGCCAGCAGCTCCAGAGTAGGGATTAGCGGGAGTTCTACCCCCTACGAGCAGTACTTC.

CDR3 in DNA: TGTGCCAGCAGCTATCAGGGTTGGGGCTACACCTTC. Translating gives CASSYQGWGYTF. This chain links TRBV7-3 with TRBJ1-2; a weak D match, TRBD1 (5 bases). Trimming cost V 4 bases and J 8 bases, with 11 bases left between them. The germline gives CDR1 SGHTA, CDR2 FQGTGA. The CDR3 consists of 12 residues.

The V call is TRBV5-4, the J call TRBJ2-5; 12 bases match TRBD2. The trim removed 8 bases at V and 1 base at J, leaving 3 bases unmatched. The germline gives CDR1 SGHNT, CDR2 YYREEE (reference sequence). The CDR3 covers 14 residues. CDR3 residues: CASGTSGLQETQYF. The DNA for the CDR3 is TGTGCCAGTGGGACTAGCGGGCTCCAAGAGACCCAGTACTTC.

Written as DNA, the CDR3 is TGCGCCAGCAGCTTGGTCGGGTACACTGAAGCTTTCTTT. Protein: CASSLVGYTEAFF. The chain joins TRBV5-1 to TRBJ1-1; the D is unclear. CDR3 length: 13 residues. Trimming left V 0 bases short and J 3 bases short, with 6 bases between. From germline, CDR1 is SGHRS and CDR2 YFSETQ. The full variable domain, in which reference TRBV5-1 and TRBJ1-1 provide the parts outside the CDR3, is KAGVTQTPRYLIKTRGQQVTLSCSPISGHRSVSWYQQTPGQGLQFLFEYFSETQRNKGNFPGRFSGRQFSNSRSEMNVSTLELGDSALYLCASSLVGYTEAFFGQGTRLTVV.

This clone is termed medium-sized. DNA for the CDR3: TGTGCCAGCAGCTTAAAAGGCACAGATACGCAGTATTTT. Translating gives CASSLKGTDTQYF. This chain joins TRBV7-2 and TRBJ2-3; D not certain. Trimming took off 2 bases at V and 1 base at J, with 4 bases between the two ends. The CDR3 totals 13 residues. CDR1 SGHTA and CDR2 FQGNSA come from the germline V gene. Full variable domain (missing parts from reference TRBV7-2 and TRBJ2-3): GAGVSQSPSNKVTEKGKDVELRCDPISGHTALYWYRQSLGQGLEFLIYFQGNSAPDKSGLPSDRFSAERTGGSVSTLTIQRTQQEDSAVYLCASSLKGTDTQYFGPGTRLTVL.

V usage is TRBV7-3 and J usage is TRBJ2-3; TRBD2 might be the D (6 bases). The V gene's germline CDR1 is SGHTA and CDR2 FQGTGA. V was cut by 4 bases and J by 4 bases, with 15 bases left in between. The CDR3 extends over 15 amino acids. In DNA form, the CDR3 reads TGTGCCAGCAGCTCATATGGGGAGGCCGCAGATACGCAGTATTTT. It specifies CASSSYGEAADTQYF.

The V gene is TRBV19, the J gene TRBJ1-5, with D possibly being TRBD1 (5 bases). This CDR3 has 14 amino acids. Germline CDR1 reads LNHDA; CDR2 reads SQIVND (reference sequence). The V end was cut by 1 base, the J end by 2 bases, with 6 bases between. The CDR3 reads CASSIGGRNQPQHF. The CDR3 nucleotides are TGTGCCAGTAGTATAGGGGGCCGCAATCAGCCCCAGCATTTT.

The genes are TRBV2 and TRBJ1-4, with 7 bases matching TRBD1. The CDR3 totals 15 residues. CDR1 SNHLY and CDR2 FYNNEI come from the germline V gene. V shed 1 base, J shed 10 bases, and the junction held 9 bases outside the gene matches. Written as DNA, the CDR3 is TGTGCCAGCAGTGAAGGAAGACAGGGAGGAGGAAAACTGTTTTTT. Its translation: CASSEGRQGGGKLFF.

The sample holds a few counts of this clone. The chain recombines TRBV7-2 with TRBJ2-7; D may be TRBD1 (6 bases). Germline lookup yields CDR1 SGHTA and CDR2 FQGNSA. V gave up 5 bases and J gave up 3 bases, with 20 bases separating them. The CDR3 runs 16 residues. CDR3 in amino acids: CASSPSSAGVNYEQYF. The CDR3 DNA follows: TGTGCCAGCAGCCCTTCTTCGGCAGGGGTAAACTACGAGCAGTACTTC.

This rearrangement joins TRBV28 to TRBJ2-7, with 10 bases fitting TRBD1. The ends lost 5 bases at V and 1 base at J; junction bases unmatched: 8. CDR3 length equals 16 residues. The V gene's germline CDR1 is MDHEN and CDR2 SYDVKM. The CDR3 nucleotides are TGTGCCAGCAGTCCTCCCCGGACAGGGGGTTCCTACGAGCAGTACTTC. It yields the protein CASSPPRTGGSYEQYF.

This clone was observed a handful of times. V and J are TRBV28 and TRBJ1-4, with a possible D match to TRBD1 (5 bases). V lost 5 bases and J lost 3, with 10 bases in between. This CDR3 is built from 14 residues. CDR1 is MDHEN and CDR2 is SYDVKM in the germline V gene. The CDR3 loop is CASSGALANEKLFF. CDR3 nucleotides: TGTGCCAGCAGTGGGGCGCTGGCTAATGAAAAACTGTTTTTT.